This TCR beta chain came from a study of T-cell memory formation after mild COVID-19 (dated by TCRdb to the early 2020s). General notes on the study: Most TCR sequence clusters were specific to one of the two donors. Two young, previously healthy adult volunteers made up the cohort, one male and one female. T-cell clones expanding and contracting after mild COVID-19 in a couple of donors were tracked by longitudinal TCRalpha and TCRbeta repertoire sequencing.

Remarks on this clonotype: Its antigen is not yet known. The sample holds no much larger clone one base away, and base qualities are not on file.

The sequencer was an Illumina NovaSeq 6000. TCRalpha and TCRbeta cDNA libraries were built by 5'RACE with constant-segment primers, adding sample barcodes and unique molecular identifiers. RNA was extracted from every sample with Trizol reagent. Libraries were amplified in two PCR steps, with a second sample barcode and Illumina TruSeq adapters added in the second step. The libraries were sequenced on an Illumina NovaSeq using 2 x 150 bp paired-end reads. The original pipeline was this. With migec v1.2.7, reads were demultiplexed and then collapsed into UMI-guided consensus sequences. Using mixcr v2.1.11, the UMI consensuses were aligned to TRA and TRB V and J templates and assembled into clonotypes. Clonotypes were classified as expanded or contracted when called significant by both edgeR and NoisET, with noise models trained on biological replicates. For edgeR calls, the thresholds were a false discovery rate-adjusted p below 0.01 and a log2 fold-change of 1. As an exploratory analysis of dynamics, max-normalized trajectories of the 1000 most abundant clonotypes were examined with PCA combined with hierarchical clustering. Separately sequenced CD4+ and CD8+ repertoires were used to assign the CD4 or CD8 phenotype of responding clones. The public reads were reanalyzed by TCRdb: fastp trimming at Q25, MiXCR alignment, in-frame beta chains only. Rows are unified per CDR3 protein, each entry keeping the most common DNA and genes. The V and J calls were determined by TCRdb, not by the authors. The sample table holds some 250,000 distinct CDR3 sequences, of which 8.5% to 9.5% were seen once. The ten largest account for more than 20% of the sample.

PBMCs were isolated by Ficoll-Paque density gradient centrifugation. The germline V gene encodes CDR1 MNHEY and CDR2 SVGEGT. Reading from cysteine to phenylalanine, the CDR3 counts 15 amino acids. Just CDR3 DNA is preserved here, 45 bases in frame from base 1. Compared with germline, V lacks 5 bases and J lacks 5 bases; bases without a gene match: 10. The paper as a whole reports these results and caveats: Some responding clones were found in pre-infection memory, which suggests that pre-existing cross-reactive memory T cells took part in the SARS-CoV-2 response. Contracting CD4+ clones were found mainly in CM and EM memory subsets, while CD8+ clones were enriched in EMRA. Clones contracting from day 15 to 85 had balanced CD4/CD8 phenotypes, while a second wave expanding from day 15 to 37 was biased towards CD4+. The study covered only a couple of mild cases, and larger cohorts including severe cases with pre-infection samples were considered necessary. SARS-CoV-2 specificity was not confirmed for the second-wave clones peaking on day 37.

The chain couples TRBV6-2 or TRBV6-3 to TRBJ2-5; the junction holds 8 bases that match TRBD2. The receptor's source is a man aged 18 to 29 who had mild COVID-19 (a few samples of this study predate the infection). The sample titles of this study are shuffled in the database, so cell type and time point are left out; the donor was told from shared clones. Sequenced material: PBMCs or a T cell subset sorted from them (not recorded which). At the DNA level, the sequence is TGTGCCAGCAGTACTCCGACTAGCGCTCGGGAGACCCAGTACTTC. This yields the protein CASSTPTSARETQYF.